The 9 T cell receptor beta chains below come from one sample, sequenced in a study of CD4 T cells in relation to SARS-CoV-2 and coronaviruses. Assay used: immunoSEQ multiplex PCR; TCRdb lists only in-frame clones, some missing. The table has some 45,000 clones, 82% seen once; the top ten hold 1.1% to 1.5%. For these TCRs, the target antigens are not known. Sequencing was performed on naive CD4+ T cells from PBMCs, cultured in vitro. The subset denotes: naive CD4+ T cells isolated by negative enrichment. All receptors come from an adult with COVID-19.

This rearrangement joins TRBV9 to TRBJ2-1; the D gene is possibly TRBD2 (5 bases). Germline-derived CDR1 and CDR2 are SGDLS and YYNGEE. The CDR3 extends over 17 amino acids. V was trimmed by 4 bases and J by 0 bases, leaving 17 bases between them. The chain's CDR3 is CASSPSQDSSSYNEQFF. The CDR3 DNA sequence: TGTGCCAGCAGCCCAAGCCAGGACTCGAGCTCCTACAATGAGCAGTTCTTC.

The genes are TRBV15 and TRBJ1-5; TRBD1 might be the D (6 bases). The CDR3 loop spans 16 amino acids. The V end lost 0 bases, the J end lost 7 bases, and 16 bases lay between the germline ends. Germline V lookup: CDR1 LNHNV, CDR2 YYDKDF (reference sequence). The CDR3 coding sequence is TGTGCCACCAGCAGAGAACGCGGGGGGGCGAGGCAGCCCCAGCATTTT. It translates to CATSRERGGARQPQHF.

This rearrangement joins TRBV7-9 to TRBJ1-2; tentative D call: TRBD1 (6 bases). CDR1 and CDR2 (germline): SEHNR, FQNEAQ (reference sequence). V shed 3 bases and J shed 0 bases, with 11 bases lying between them. The CDR3 has 15 residues. CDR3 bases: TGTGCCAGCAGCTTTCCCGGGACAACTAACTATGGCTACACCTTC. It encodes CASSFPGTTNYGYTF.

The table lists this clone with a few counts. DNA for the CDR3: TGTGCCAGCAGCCACCGGACTAGCGGGAGGGTAGCAGATACGCAGTATTTT. As protein: CASSHRTSGRVADTQYF. The gene calls are TRBV5-6 and TRBJ2-3, with TRBD2 identical over 15 bases. From germline, CDR1 is SGHDT and CDR2 YYEEEE. The CDR3 extends over 17 amino acids. J lost 4 bases, V lost 4 bases, and 7 bases had no gene match.

The V gene is TRBV5-4, the J gene TRBJ2-1; TRBD2 matches 10 bases. V lost 4 bases to trimming and J lost 4 bases; unmatched junction nucleotides: 5. In germline, CDR1 is SGHNT, CDR2 YYREEE (reference sequence). The CDR3 is made up of 15 amino acids. The CDR3 nucleotides read TGTGCCAGCAGCACCGGGACTAGCGTTTACAATGAGCAGTTCTTC. Encoded protein: CASSTGTSVYNEQFF.

The chain has TRBV28 and TRBJ1-6; D not certain. V was shortened by 3 bases and J by 5 bases, with 8 bases between the two germline ends. Germline V gene data show CDR1 as MDHEN and CDR2 as SYDVKM. The CDR3 extends over 14 amino acids. The CDR3, as DNA: TGTGCCAGCAGTTTCGCTGGGAATAATTCACCCCTCCACTTT. As protein: CASSFAGNNSPLHF.

This clone was seen a single time. The chain carries TRBV3-1 (or the pseudogene TRBV3-2) and TRBJ2-7, with D tentatively TRBD1 or TRBD2 (6 bases each). The CDR3 sequence is 13 residues long. The germline V gene has CDR1 LGHDT and CDR2 YNNKEL (reference sequence). The V gene lost 11 bases and the J gene lost 0 bases, with 14 bases spanning the gap. CDR3 residues: CASTGDNSYEQYF. The CDR3 nucleotides are TGTGCCTCGACGGGGGACAACTCCTACGAGCAGTACTTC.

CDR3 amino acids: CASSFGRISYEQYF. Here the CDR3 DNA reads TGTGCCAGCAGCTTTGGGCGTATCTCCTACGAGCAGTACTTC. J is TRBJ2-7 and V is TRBV5-8; D is undetermined. The CDR3 covers 14 residues. V lost 2 bases and J lost 0, with 9 bases in between. Germline V gene lookup returns CDR1 SGHTS and CDR2 YDEGEE.

The chain has TRBV19 and TRBJ1-4; 10 bases are a match to TRBD1. V was clipped by 4 bases and J by 8 bases; unmatched bases: 7. CDR3 length: 15 residues. CDR1 is LNHDA, CDR2 SQIVND, per germline (reference sequence). The CDR3 loop reads CASSTWTGGAEKLFF. In DNA, the CDR3 is TGTGCCAGTAGTACCTGGACAGGGGGAGCAGAAAAACTGTTTTTT.